This TCR beta chain is drawn from a study of cytomegalovirus exposure and HLA in healthy donors. General study findings and limits: Cytomegalovirus-associated TCR beta chains were listed, numbering 164.

Data came from immunoSEQ multiplex PCR; TCRdb stores just in-frame clones and leaves some out. The repertoire has roughly 190,000 clones, roughly 86% of them found once; the top ten carry 6.5% to 7.5%. Between the trimmed V and J ends, which lost 4 bases and 5 bases, there was a span of 14 bases. This CDR3 comprises 14 residues. Germline-derived CDR1 and CDR2 are GTSNPN and SVGIG (reference sequence). As to this clone: Its target is unknown.

Sequencing was done on a sample of PBMCs. The TCR sequence derives from a man aged 30 to 39 in good health and CMV-seropositive. The rearrangement links TRBV30 to TRBJ2-2; possibly TRBD2 for D (7 bases). CDR3 nucleotide sequence: TGTGCCTGGAAGGCGGGGGCCTCGACCGGGGAGCTGTTTTTT. It codes for CAWKAGASTGELFF.